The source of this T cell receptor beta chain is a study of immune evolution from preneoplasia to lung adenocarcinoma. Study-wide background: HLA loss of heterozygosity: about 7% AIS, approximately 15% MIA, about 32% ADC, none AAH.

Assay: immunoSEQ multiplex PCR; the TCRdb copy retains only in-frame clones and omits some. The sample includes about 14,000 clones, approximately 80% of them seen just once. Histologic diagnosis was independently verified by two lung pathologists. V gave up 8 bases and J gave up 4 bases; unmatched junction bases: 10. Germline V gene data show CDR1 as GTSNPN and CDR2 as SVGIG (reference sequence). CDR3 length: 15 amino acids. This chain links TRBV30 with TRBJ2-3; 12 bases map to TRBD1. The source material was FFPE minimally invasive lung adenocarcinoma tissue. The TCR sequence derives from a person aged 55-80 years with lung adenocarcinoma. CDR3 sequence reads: CAGIRDRGRADTQYF. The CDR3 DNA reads TGTGCCGGAATCCGGGACAGGGGGCGGGCAGATACGCAGTATTTT.